The text below deals with one T cell receptor (beta chain). As yet, its antigen is unknown. This entry is derived from a study of CD8 T cells in ankylosing spondylitis. Whole-study findings and limits: CD8+ by phenotype, disease-linked clones were relatively rare in peripheral blood. A motif in TCR beta, a set of roughly eight highly homologous variants, appeared characteristic of ankylosing spondylitis blood. Matched ankylosing spondylitis synovial fluid reportedly contained a significantly enriched population of disease-linked clones.

Scientists made TCR beta libraries using quantitative 5'-RACE with molecular barcodes. One entry per CDR3 protein, called by TCRdb with MiXCR from the 5' RACE reads. The repertoire holds approximately 150,000 distinct CDR3 sequences, with around 45% as singletons. V was clipped by 5 bases and J by 4 bases; unmatched bases: 11. Germline CDR1 reads SNHLY; CDR2 reads FYNNEI. This CDR3 region has 17 residues. The TCR comes from a male donor with ankylosing spondylitis. The chain links TRBV2 to TRBJ1-2; 12 bases align to TRBD1. The sample taken for sequencing was synovial fluid, either unsorted or a sorted T cell fraction (not recorded which). CDR3 nucleotide sequence: TGTGCCAGCAGTCAACTCAACCGGGACAGGGGGCCCTATGGCTACACCTTC. It translates to CASSQLNRDRGPYGYTF.